Listed below are T cell receptor beta chains from one sample, sequenced in a study of beta chain features in type 1 diabetes. The data were produced by immunoSEQ multiplex PCR, yet TCRdb's version contains in-frame clones alone and is incomplete. This table holds approximately 260,000 clones, 20% found once. The sequenced sample consisted of naive CD4+ T cells from blood. These receptors were taken from a woman in her thirties or forties with type 1 diabetes. CDR3s include the opening cysteine and the closing phenylalanine or tryptophan. The order of the fields is V gene, D gene, clone size, J gene, CDR3 DNA, CDR3 protein. A D gene is named only where the DNA matches it firmly. Some rows mark clone size as missing; the rest say once, few, many or name a class of expanded clone.

TRBV19,.,.,TRBJ1-1,TGTGCCAGTAGTATGGCCCCTGCAACTGAAGCTTTCTTT,CASSMAPATEAFF
TRBV27,.,.,TRBJ2-3,TGTGCCAGCAGTTTCCTAAGACCAGGGTTCACAGATACGCAGTATTTT,CASSFLRPGFTDTQYF
TRBV7-2,.,once,TRBJ1-1,TGTGCCAGCAGCTTAGAGGGGTGGGCCACTGAAGCTTTCTTT,CASSLEGWATEAFF
TRBV19,.,.,TRBJ1-5,TGTGCCAGTAGTATGGCGGGAGGCGGCAATCAGCCCCAGCATTTT,CASSMAGGGNQPQHF
TRBV30,.,.,TRBJ2-4,TGTGCCTGGAGTGCAGGGGTGGGCAAAAACATTCAGTACTTC,CAWSAGVGKNIQYF
TRBV25-1,.,few,TRBJ1-2,TGTGCCAGCAGTGAAATTCCGTATGGCTACACCTTC,CASSEIPYGYTF
TRBV5-1,.,few,TRBJ2-5,TGCGCCAGCAGCTCTCCGGACTCGCTCCAAGAGACCCAGTACTTC,CASSSPDSLQETQYF
TRBV28,.,.,TRBJ2-3,TGTGCCAGCAGTACCGGACTACCCAGCACAGATACGCAGTATTTT,CASSTGLPSTDTQYF
TRBV19,TRBD2,.,TRBJ2-7,TGTGCCAGTAGTTCCGGGACTAAGGCCGGTGAGCAGTACTTC,CASSSGTKAGEQYF
TRBV7-9,.,.,TRBJ2-4,TGTGCCAGCAGCTTAGAGCCTAGCGCTGGCATTCAGTACTTC,CASSLEPSAGIQYF
TRBV7-3,.,.,TRBJ2-1,TGTGCCAGCAGCCCCCCGAGTGGTGAGCAGTTCTTC,CASSPPSGEQFF
TRBV27,.,.,TRBJ1-5,TGTGCCAGCAGTTTACGTAGGGGCGGCCCCGAACCCGAGCATTTT,CASSLRRGGPEPEHF
TRBV7-3,.,.,TRBJ1-2,TGTGCCAGCAGCTTACGTGCAGGAAATAACTATGGCTACACCTTC,CASSLRAGNNYGYTF
TRBV28,.,.,TRBJ2-7,TGTGCCAGCAGTGGGACACCCCTCTCCTACGAGCAGTACTTC,CASSGTPLSYEQYF
TRBV28,.,.,TRBJ2-1,TGTGCCAGCAGTCTGAGTGGGCCCTACAATGAGCAGTTCTTC,CASSLSGPYNEQFF
TRBV11-1,TRBD1,.,TRBJ2-1,TGTGCCAGCAGCCAGGGACAGGGGATTCACAATGAGCAGTTCTTC,CASSQGQGIHNEQFF
TRBV28,.,.,TRBJ1-2,TGTGCCAGCAGTTTAGCGACTTCCAATGGCTACACCTTC,CASSLATSNGYTF
TRBV4-3,TRBD1,few,TRBJ1-2,TGCGCCAGCAGCCGACAGGGAAGGGATGGCTACACCTTC,CASSRQGRDGYTF
TRBV29-1,TRBD1,few,TRBJ1-1,TGCAGCGCGGACAGGAGGACTGAAGCTTTCTTT,CSADRRTEAFF
TRBV28,.,.,TRBJ1-5,TGTGCCAGCAGTGAGGTCAGGAGGGGAAGCAATCAGCCCCAGCATTTT,CASSEVRRGSNQPQHF
TRBV6-5,TRBD2,.,TRBJ2-1,TGTGCCAGCAGTTATAAGGTTAGCGGGGTCAACAATGAGCAGTTCTTC,CASSYKVSGVNNEQFF
TRBV7-3,.,few,TRBJ2-5,TGTGCCAGCAGCTTAGGACACTCAGTAGGGGAGACCCAGTACTTC,CASSLGHSVGETQYF
TRBV6-4,.,few,TRBJ2-3,TGTGCCAGCAGTGAACGGAGGTCAGATACGCAGTATTTT,CASSERRSDTQYF
TRBV18,.,.,TRBJ2-7,TGTGCCAGCTCACCGAGAGGTTACGAGCAGTACTTC,CASSPRGYEQYF
TRBV29-1,TRBD1,few,TRBJ1-4,TGCAGCGTTGAAAGGACAGGGAATAATGAAAAACTGTTTTTT,CSVERTGNNEKLFF
TRBV29-1,.,.,TRBJ1-1,TGCAGCGTTCCAAGCCAGGGAGGCACTGAAGCTTTCTTT,CSVPSQGGTEAFF
TRBV15,.,few,TRBJ1-2,TGTGCCACCAGCAGAGATCGGACAGACTTGGTCTACACCTTC,CATSRDRTDLVYTF
TRBV4-1,TRBD1,.,TRBJ1-4,TGCGCCAGCAGCCTTCCATCGGGACAGTCGGGCGAAAAACTGTTTTTT,CASSLPSGQSGEKLFF
TRBV30,TRBD2,.,TRBJ2-7,TGTGCCTGGAGTGTACGGGGTGGGACTAGCGGGAGGGAGCAGTACTTC,CAWSVRGGTSGREQYF
TRBV30,.,few,TRBJ2-1,TGTGCCTGGATCAGGGGCCCCGGGGATGAGCAGTTCTTC,CAWIRGPGDEQFF
TRBV5-1,.,few,TRBJ1-2,TGCGCCAGCAGCTTGAGCGCAGGGCCTAACTATGGCTACACCTTC,CASSLSAGPNYGYTF
TRBV5-6,.,few,TRBJ2-1,TGTGCCAGCAGCTTCCGCTCCAGTGAGCAGTTCTTC,CASSFRSSEQFF
TRBV7-2,TRBD1,few,TRBJ2-3,TGTGCCAGCAGCTTGGGGACAGGTTGGGAAAAAGATACGCAGTATTTT,CASSLGTGWEKDTQYF
TRBV4-3,TRBD1,few,TRBJ2-2,TGCGCCAGCAGCCAAGAAAGTCCCGGGACAGCAAACACCGGGGAGCTGTTTTTT,CASSQESPGTANTGELFF
TRBV29-1,.,.,TRBJ1-3,TGCAGCGTTGAAGTGGCTCACAGGGATTCTGGAAACACCATATATTTT,CSVEVAHRDSGNTIYF
TRBV28,.,.,TRBJ1-1,TGTGCCAGCAGTTTGGCGGGGCCTGAAGCTTTCTTT,CASSLAGPEAFF
TRBV28,.,.,TRBJ1-5,TGTGCCAGCAGTTTATTGCAGGGCGGTCAGCCCCAGCATTTT,CASSLLQGGQPQHF
TRBV19,TRBD1,.,TRBJ2-7,TGTGCCAGTAGTAGGGTGACAGGGGGCCCCTACGAGCAGTACTTC,CASSRVTGGPYEQYF
TRBV9,.,.,TRBJ1-2,TGTGCCAGCAGCTCCCAGGCGTGGGGCTACACCTTC,CASSSQAWGYTF
TRBV29-1,TRBD2,.,TRBJ2-7,TGCAGCGTTGAAGGCGGCGGGGGCTACGAGCAGTACTTC,CSVEGGGGYEQYF
TRBV5-6,TRBD1,few,TRBJ1-2,TGTGCCAGCTTGACAGGGCTCGGTGGCTACACCTTC,CASLTGLGGYTF
TRBV30,.,.,TRBJ1-2,TGTGCCGGCAACAGGGTTTGGGGCTACACCTTC,CAGNRVWGYTF
TRBV29-1,.,few,TRBJ1-2,TGCAGCGTGCCGACAGAGAACTATGGCTACACCTTC,CSVPTENYGYTF
TRBV29-1,.,few,TRBJ2-7,TGCAGCGTTGAAGAAAAACTCTACGAGCAGTACTTC,CSVEEKLYEQYF
TRBV5-4,.,few,TRBJ1-1,TGTGCCAGCAGCTTGGGTGGGGGCGGCGGCACTGAAGCTTTCTTT,CASSLGGGGGTEAFF
TRBV25-1,.,.,TRBJ2-2,TGTGCCAGCAGTTTAGCGGCGAACACCGGGGAGCTGTTTTTT,CASSLAANTGELFF
TRBV7-9,.,.,TRBJ2-3,TGTGCCAGCAGCTTCGGGACATCAAGAGGGACAGATACGCAGTATTTT,CASSFGTSRGTDTQYF
TRBV27,.,.,TRBJ2-1,TGTGCCAGCAGCCGAACTAGTTTGAATGAGCAGTTCTTC,CASSRTSLNEQFF
TRBV28,TRBD1,few,TRBJ2-4,TGTGCCAGCAGTTTATGGAACGTGAGGGACAGGGTAGCCAAAAACATTCAGTACTTC,CASSLWNVRDRVAKNIQYF
TRBV19,.,few,TRBJ1-5,TGTGCCAGTAGTCACCAGGAAAATCAGCCCCAGCATTTT,CASSHQENQPQHF
TRBV11-2,TRBD2,once,TRBJ2-7,TGTGCCAGCAGCTTAGACACTAGCGGGAGAATCTTC,CASSLDTSGRIF
TRBV5-4,TRBD1,.,TRBJ1-3,TGTGCCAGCAGTTATGCGCAGGGGGCCTCAGGAAACACCATATATTTT,CASSYAQGASGNTIYF
TRBV5-1,TRBD2,.,TRBJ2-1,TGCGCCAGCAGCTTGGCCCCAGCGGGGTTCAATGAGCAGTTCTTC,CASSLAPAGFNEQFF